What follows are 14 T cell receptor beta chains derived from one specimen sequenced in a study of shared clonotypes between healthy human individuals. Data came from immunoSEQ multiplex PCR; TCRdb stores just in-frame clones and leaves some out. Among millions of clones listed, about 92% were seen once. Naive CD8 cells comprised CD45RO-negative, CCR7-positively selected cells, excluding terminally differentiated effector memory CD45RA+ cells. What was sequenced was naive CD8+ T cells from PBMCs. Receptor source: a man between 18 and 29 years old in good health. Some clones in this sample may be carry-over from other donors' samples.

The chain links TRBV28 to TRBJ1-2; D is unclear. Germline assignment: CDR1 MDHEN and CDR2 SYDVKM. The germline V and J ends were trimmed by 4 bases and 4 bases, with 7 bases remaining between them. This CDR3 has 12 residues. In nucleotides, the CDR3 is TGTGCCAGCAGTTCTGGGTTCTATGGCTACACCTTC. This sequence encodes CASSSGFYGYTF.

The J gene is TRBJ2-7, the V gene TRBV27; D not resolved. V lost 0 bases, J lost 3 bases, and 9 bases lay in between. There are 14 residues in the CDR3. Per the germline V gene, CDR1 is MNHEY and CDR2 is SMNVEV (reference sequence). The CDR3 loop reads CASSLSAANYEQYF. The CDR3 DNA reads TGTGCCAGCAGTTTATCCGCCGCTAACTACGAGCAGTACTTC.

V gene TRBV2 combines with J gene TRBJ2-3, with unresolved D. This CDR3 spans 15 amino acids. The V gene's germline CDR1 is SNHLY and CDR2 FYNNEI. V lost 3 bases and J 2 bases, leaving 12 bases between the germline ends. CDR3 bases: TGTGCCAGCAGTGACGGCCAGGCGCTCACAGATACGCAGTATTTT. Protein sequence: CASSDGQALTDTQYF.

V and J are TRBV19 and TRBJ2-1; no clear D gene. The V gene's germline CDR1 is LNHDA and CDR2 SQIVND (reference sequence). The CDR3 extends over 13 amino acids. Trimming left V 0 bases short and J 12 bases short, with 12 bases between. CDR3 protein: CASSIDLETVQFF. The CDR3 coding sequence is TGTGCCAGTAGTATAGATCTCGAAACAGTGCAGTTCTTC. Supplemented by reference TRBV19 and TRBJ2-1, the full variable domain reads DGGITQSPKYLFRKEGQNVTLSCEQNLNHDAMYWYRQDPGQGLRLIYYSQIVNDFQKGDIAEGYSVSREKKESFPLTVTSAQKNPTAFYLCASSIDLETVQFFGPGTRLTVL.

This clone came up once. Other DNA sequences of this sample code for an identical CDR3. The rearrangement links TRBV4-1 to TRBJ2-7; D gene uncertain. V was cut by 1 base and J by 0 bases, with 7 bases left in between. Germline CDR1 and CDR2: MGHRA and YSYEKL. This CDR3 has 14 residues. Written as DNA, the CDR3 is TGCGCCAGCAGCCAAGTTACAGTCTCCTACGAGCAGTACTTC. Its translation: CASSQVTVSYEQYF.

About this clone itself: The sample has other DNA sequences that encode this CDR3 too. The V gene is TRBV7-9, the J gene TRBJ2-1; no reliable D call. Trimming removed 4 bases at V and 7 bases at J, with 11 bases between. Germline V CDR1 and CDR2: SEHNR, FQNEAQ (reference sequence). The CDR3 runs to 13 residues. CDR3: CASSSPLNNEQFF. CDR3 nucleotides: TGTGCCAGCAGCTCACCACTAAATAATGAGCAGTTCTTC.

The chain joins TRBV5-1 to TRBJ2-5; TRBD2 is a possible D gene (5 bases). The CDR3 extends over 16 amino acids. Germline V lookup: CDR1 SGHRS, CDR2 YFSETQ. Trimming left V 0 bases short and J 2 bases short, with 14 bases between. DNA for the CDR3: TGCGCCAGCAGCTTGGGAGGGCGGAGGATACAAGAGACCCAGTACTTC. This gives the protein CASSLGGRRIQETQYF.

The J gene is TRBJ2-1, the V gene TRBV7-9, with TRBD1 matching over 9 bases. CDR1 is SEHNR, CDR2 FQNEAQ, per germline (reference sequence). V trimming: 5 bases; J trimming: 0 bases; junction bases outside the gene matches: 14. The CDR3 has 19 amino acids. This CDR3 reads CASSHSTGTGTYSYNEQFF. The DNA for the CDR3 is TGTGCCAGCAGCCACTCGACCGGGACAGGGACTTACTCCTACAATGAGCAGTTCTTC.

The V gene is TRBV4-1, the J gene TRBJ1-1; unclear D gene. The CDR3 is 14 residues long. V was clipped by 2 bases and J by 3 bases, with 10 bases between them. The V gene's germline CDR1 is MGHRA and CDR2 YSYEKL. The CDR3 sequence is CASSQPDGYTEAFF. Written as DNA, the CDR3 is TGCGCCAGCAGCCAACCAGACGGATACACTGAAGCTTTCTTT.

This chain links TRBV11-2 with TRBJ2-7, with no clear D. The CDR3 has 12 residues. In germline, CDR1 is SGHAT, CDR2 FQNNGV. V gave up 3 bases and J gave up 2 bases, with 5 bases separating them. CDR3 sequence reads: CASSFLPYEQYF. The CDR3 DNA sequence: TGTGCCAGCAGCTTTCTTCCCTACGAGCAGTACTTC.

The CDR3 bases are TGTGCCAGCAGTGAAGCGACAGCTCACAAGTCCTACGAGCAGTACTTC. Protein: CASSEATAHKSYEQYF. The V and J genes are TRBV25-1 and TRBJ2-7; a possible D gene is TRBD1 (5 bases). V was clipped by 2 bases and J by 1 base, with 15 bases between them. The CDR3 sequence is 16 residues long. From germline, CDR1 is MGHDK and CDR2 SYGVNS.

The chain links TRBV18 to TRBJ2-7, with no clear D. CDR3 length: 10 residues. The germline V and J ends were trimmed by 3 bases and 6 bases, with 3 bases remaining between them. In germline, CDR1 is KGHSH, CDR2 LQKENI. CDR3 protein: CASSPSEQYF. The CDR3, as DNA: TGTGCCAGCTCACCTAGCGAGCAGTACTTC.

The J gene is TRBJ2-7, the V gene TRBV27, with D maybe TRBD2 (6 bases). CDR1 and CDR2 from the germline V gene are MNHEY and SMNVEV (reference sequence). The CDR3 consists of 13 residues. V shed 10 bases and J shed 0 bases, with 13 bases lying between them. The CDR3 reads CATRDLLSYEQYF. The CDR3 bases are TGTGCCACCCGGGACTTACTCTCCTACGAGCAGTACTTC.

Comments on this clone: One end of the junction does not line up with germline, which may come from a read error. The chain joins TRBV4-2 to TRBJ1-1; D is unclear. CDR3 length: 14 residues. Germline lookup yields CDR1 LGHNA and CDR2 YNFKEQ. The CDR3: CANSQDLGNTEAFF. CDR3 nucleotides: TGTGCCAACAGCCAAGATCTGGGGAACACTGAAGCTTTCTTT.